This entry lists 11 T cell receptor beta chains sequenced from one sample in a study of regulatory T cells in long-lasting Graves disease. Time point reported: newly diagnosed GD, antithyroid drugs for less than 3 months. Extracted RNA from PBMCs served as the source of the TCR library. Arm-PCR of CDR3 regions and iRepertoire HTBI primers were the basis on which TCR beta libraries were built. TCRdb recomputed calls from the multiplex PCR reads with MiXCR, one row per CDR3 protein. The repertoire holds some 340,000 distinct CDR3 sequences, with about 12% as singletons. The sample also formed part of further work on T cells in Graves' hyperthyroidism and ophthalmopathy.

The specimen comprised peripheral blood mononuclear cells (PBMCs), sampled at new diagnosis, from a patient treated with antithyroid drugs. Receptors were obtained from a woman between 18 and 29 years old with Graves disease.

This clonotype was picked up many times. The chain links TRBV6-1 to TRBJ2-7; 7 bases are a match to TRBD1. The CDR3 has 15 residues. V gave up 4 bases and J gave up 3 bases; unmatched junction bases: 9. Germline lookup yields CDR1 MNHNS and CDR2 SASEGT. This CDR3 reads CASSGFATGLYEQYF. The CDR3 coding sequence is TGTGCCAGCAGTGGATTTGCGACAGGGCTCTACGAGCAGTACTTC.

The chain is built from TRBV7-3 and TRBJ2-3; 10 nucleotides align to TRBD2. CDR1 and CDR2 from the germline V gene are SGHTA and FQGTGA. The CDR3 is 16 amino acids. With V trimmed by 6 bases and J by 3 bases, 9 bases remained unmatched. CDR3: CASSHAPGLATDTQYF. For the CDR3, the DNA is TGTGCCAGCAGTCACGCACCGGGACTAGCGACAGATACGCAGTATTTT.

This clonotype was counted a few times. The chain carries TRBV5-1 and TRBJ2-1; D remains ambiguous. Deletions cut 6 bases from V and 2 bases from J, with 12 bases between. Germline assignment: CDR1 SGHRS and CDR2 YFSETQ. CDR3 length: 14 residues. The CDR3 DNA sequence: TGCGCCAGCACTTTGGAATCCCCCTACAATGAGCAGTTCTTC. This encodes CASTLESPYNEQFF.

This clonotype showed up many times. J is TRBJ2-3 and V is TRBV20-1, with TRBD2 matching over 14 bases. The CDR3 covers 18 residues. V lost 5 bases to trimming and J lost 3 bases; unmatched junction nucleotides: 13. Germline loops: CDR1 DFQATT, CDR2 SNEGSKA (reference sequence). The CDR3, as DNA: TGCAGTGCTGCCGGGTCCGGGACTAGCGGGAGCTTAACAGATACGCAGTATTTT. This translates into CSAAGSGTSGSLTDTQYF.

This clonotype was recorded at least ten times. This chain connects TRBV6-5 to TRBJ1-1; a possible D gene is TRBD1 (5 bases). The germline V gene has CDR1 MNHEY and CDR2 SVGAGI. Trimming took off 0 bases at V and 3 bases at J, with 20 bases between the two ends. The CDR3 has 18 amino acids. The CDR3 loop is CASSYSFWGLRPHTEAFF. In DNA form, the CDR3 reads TGTGCCAGCAGTTACTCTTTTTGGGGACTAAGACCGCACACTGAAGCTTTCTTT.

Concerning this clonotype: A much more abundant neighbour one base away suggests this may be a read error. The chain employs TRBV3-1 and TRBJ1-1; 9 nucleotides line up with TRBD1. J lost 1 base, V lost 6 bases, and 0 bases had no gene match. The germline gives CDR1 LGHDT, CDR2 YNNKEL (reference sequence). The CDR3 loop spans 13 amino acids. The CDR3 reads CASRDRGNTEAFF. The DNA of the CDR3 is TGTGCCAGCAGGGACAGGGGGAACACTGAAGCTTTCTTT.

This clonotype turned up a few times. This may be a read error: a much more frequent sequence differs by one nucleotide. The genes are TRBV6-4 and TRBJ2-2; 7 bases map to TRBD1. The CDR3 totals 14 residues. The germline CDR1 and CDR2 sequences are MRHNA and SNTAGT. Unmatched junction bases numbered 7, after V lost 6 bases and J lost 6 bases. The CDR3 region has the DNA TGTGCCAGCAGCCCCGACAGGGACGCCGGGGAGCTGTTTTTT. As protein: CASSPDRDAGELFF.

This clonotype has a handful of counts. V and J are TRBV4-3 and TRBJ2-5; TRBD1 might be the D (6 bases). Germline CDR1 LGHNA, CDR2 YSLEER. Between the trimmed V and J ends, which lost 3 bases and 5 bases, there was a span of 10 bases. The CDR3 has 13 residues. The chain's CDR3 is CASSQYRVETQYF. Written as DNA, the CDR3 is TGCGCCAGCAGCCAGTACAGGGTGGAGACCCAGTACTTC.

In this sample, this clonotype turned up many times. The V and J genes are TRBV27 and TRBJ2-1; 11 bases agree with TRBD2. The trim removed 5 bases at V and 4 bases at J, leaving 7 bases unmatched. The CDR3 is 16 residues long. Germline V CDR1 and CDR2: MNHEY, SMNVEV (reference sequence). CDR3 sequence reads: CASSQTGTSGYNEQFF. CDR3 bases: TGTGCCAGCAGTCAGACCGGGACTAGCGGATACAATGAGCAGTTCTTC.

Many counts were recorded for this clonotype. The gene calls are TRBV10-2 and TRBJ2-5; no clear D. CDR1 WSHSY and CDR2 SAAADI come from the germline V gene. This CDR3 is 11 amino acids long. V gave up 8 bases and J gave up 5 bases, with 9 bases separating them. The CDR3, as DNA: TGCGCCAGCCAGTGGTCGGAGACCCAGTACTTC. This gives the protein CASQWSETQYF.

The rearrangement joins TRBV27 to TRBJ2-1, with TRBD2 matching 14 bases. The CDR3 extends over 15 amino acids. After removal of 10 bases from V and 4 bases from J, the junction contained 6 bases not matched to a gene. CDR1 MNHEY and CDR2 SMNVEV come from the germline V gene (reference sequence). CDR3 loop: CATIRLAGGYNEQFF. The CDR3 DNA is TGTGCCACCATAAGACTAGCGGGGGGGTACAATGAGCAGTTCTTC.